The 32 T cell receptor beta chains in this list originate from one sample, sequenced in a study of T cell clones after liver transplantation. The method was immunoSEQ multiplex PCR; TCRdb's version includes in-frame clones alone and lacks a portion of them. The data hold 25,000 to 35,000 clones, with around 94% observed a single time. Sequenced here: CD8+ T cells from blood, sampled 12 months after liver transplant. The receptors were gathered from a human patient who received a liver transplant. Among the T cells, some may be from the graft donor.

The rearrangement links TRBV10-3 to TRBJ2-3, with D perhaps matching TRBD1 or TRBD2 (5 bases each). Trimming shortened V by 6 bases and J by 3 bases, and 16 bases separated the two germline ends. Germline loops: CDR1 ENHRY, CDR2 SYGVKD. There are 15 residues in the CDR3. CDR3 in DNA: TGTGCCATCAGGTGGGGCGGACTTGAAACAGATACGCAGTATTTT. Protein: CAIRWGGLETDTQYF.

The rearrangement joins TRBV2 to TRBJ2-5, with TRBD2 identical over 11 bases. V shed 6 bases, J shed 1 base, and the junction held 10 bases outside the gene matches. The CDR3 length is 17 residues. Germline CDR1 and CDR2: SNHLY and FYNNEI. The CDR3 protein is CASRVVAGGPRQETQYF. In DNA form, the CDR3 reads TGTGCCAGCAGGGTAGTAGCGGGAGGGCCGCGCCAAGAGACCCAGTACTTC.

The chain carries TRBV19 and TRBJ2-7; D possibly uses TRBD1 or TRBD2 (5 bases each). There are 14 residues in the CDR3. V dropped 3 bases and J dropped 0 bases, with 9 bases sitting between them. Germline V CDR1 and CDR2: LNHDA, SQIVND (reference sequence). CDR3 sequence: CASSIRDGSYEQYF. The CDR3 DNA reads TGTGCCAGTAGTATCCGGGACGGCTCCTACGAGCAGTACTTC. The entire variable domain, with the rest obtained from reference TRBV19 and TRBJ2-7, is as follows: DGGITQSPKYLFRKEGQNVTLSCEQNLNHDAMYWYRQDPGQGLRLIYYSQIVNDFQKGDIAEGYSVSREKKESFPLTVTSAQKNPTAFYLCASSIRDGSYEQYFGPGTRLTVT.

The chain has TRBV6-5 and TRBJ2-5; D might be TRBD1 (5 bases). The V gene's germline CDR1 is MNHEY and CDR2 SVGAGI. The CDR3 is 16 amino acids. Trimming cost V 0 bases and J 1 base, with 12 bases left between them. The CDR3 reads CASSYSAGHIQETQYF. CDR3 in DNA: TGTGCCAGCAGTTACTCCGCAGGGCACATCCAAGAGACCCAGTACTTC.

On this clone itself: The sample carries other DNA sequences with the same CDR3. The rearrangement links TRBV9 to TRBJ2-1; D uncertain. This CDR3 has 13 amino acids. The germline V gene has CDR1 SGDLS and CDR2 YYNGEE. V was trimmed by 0 bases and J by 4 bases, leaving 5 bases between them. DNA for the CDR3: TGTGCCAGCAGCGTAGGGGATTACAATGAGCAGTTCTTC. Translated, it gives CASSVGDYNEQFF.

J is TRBJ2-5 and V is TRBV28; D unclear. V was clipped by 10 bases and J by 5 bases, with 17 bases between them. The CDR3 totals 13 residues. Looked up from germline, CDR1 is MDHEN and CDR2 is SYDVKM. The CDR3 is CATKELPQETQYF. In nucleotides, the CDR3 is TGTGCCACAAAAGAACTCCCCCAGGAGACCCAGTACTTC.

This chain links TRBV6-1 with TRBJ2-1; 11 nucleotides line up with TRBD2. Per the germline V gene, CDR1 is MNHNS and CDR2 is SASEGT. Unmatched junction bases numbered 2, after V lost 2 bases and J lost 5 bases. The CDR3 extends over 15 amino acids. CDR3 DNA: TGTGCCAGCAGTGAACTAGCGGGAGGAAACAATGAGCAGTTCTTC. Encoded protein: CASSELAGGNNEQFF.

The gene calls are TRBV7-3 and TRBJ2-1; 7 positions match TRBD2. Germline CDR1 and CDR2: SGHTA and FQGTGA. The CDR3 consists of 17 residues. V was clipped by 7 bases and J by 8 bases; unmatched bases: 20. This chain's CDR3 is CASTTPGSGDGPHEQFF. The CDR3 coding sequence is TGTGCCAGCACCACCCCCGGGAGCGGGGACGGACCCCATGAGCAGTTCTTC.

The rearrangement links TRBV28 to TRBJ1-5; D is perhaps TRBD1 (6 bases). CDR1 and CDR2 from the germline V gene are MDHEN and SYDVKM. The CDR3 covers 18 residues. V lost 3 bases and J lost 3, with 21 bases in between. CDR3 sequence reads: CASSFVGWGLHLNQPQHF. Here the CDR3 DNA reads TGTGCCAGCAGTTTTGTGGGGTGGGGGCTCCACCTCAATCAGCCCCAGCATTTT.

The V gene is TRBV4-1, the J gene TRBJ1-1; 9 bases line up with TRBD1. The CDR3 covers 16 residues. Germline V gene sequence: CDR1 MGHRA, CDR2 YSYEKL. The V segment lost 4 bases and the J segment 2 bases; nucleotides outside the gene matches: 8. This chain's CDR3 is CASSPKTDRGNTEAFF. CDR3 DNA: TGCGCCAGCAGCCCGAAAACGGACAGGGGAAACACTGAAGCTTTCTTT.

V is TRBV6-5 and J is TRBJ1-1; D is ambiguous. Trimming left V 10 bases short and J 4 bases short, with 16 bases between. The CDR3 has 13 amino acids. The V gene's germline CDR1 is MNHEY and CDR2 SVGAGI. DNA for the CDR3: TGTGCCACTAACCCAGATTATGGCACTGAAGCTTTCTTT. Translation: CATNPDYGTEAFF.

The chain couples TRBV7-6 to TRBJ2-3; D not resolved. Germline assignment: CDR1 SGHVS and CDR2 FNYEAQ. V lost 0 bases and J lost 4, with 8 bases in between. This CDR3 has 14 amino acids. The CDR3 DNA reads TGTGCCAGCAGCTTAGCGGTGGCCTCAGATACGCAGTATTTT. Protein product: CASSLAVASDTQYF.

This sequence joins TRBV6-5 and TRBJ2-7, with D possibly being TRBD2 (6 bases). Germline values: CDR1 MNHEY, CDR2 SVGAGI. Between the trimmed V and J ends, which lost 7 bases and 1 base, there was a span of 14 bases. The CDR3 is made up of 14 amino acids. CDR3 bases: TGTGCCAGCAAAGGGCCGGGGGTTTCCTACGAGCAGTACTTC. This gives the protein CASKGPGVSYEQYF.

The chain employs TRBV19 and TRBJ2-3; D might be TRBD2 (7 bases). Germline assignment: CDR1 LNHDA and CDR2 SQIVND (reference sequence). The CDR3 loop spans 16 amino acids. The V and J ends lost 4 bases and 9 bases respectively, with 23 bases between them. CDR3 loop: CASSTPAGVKGGTQYF. The CDR3 DNA follows: TGTGCCAGTAGTACCCCGGCAGGGGTAAAGGGGGGGACGCAGTATTTT.

J is TRBJ1-5 and V is TRBV28; 10 bases map to TRBD1. Germline CDR1 is MDHEN and CDR2 is SYDVKM. This CDR3 is 16 amino acids long. V dropped 3 bases and J dropped 7; count of bases not matched to a gene: 9. DNA for the CDR3: TGTGCCAGCAGTTTCCCCCGACAGGGGGCTCGACAGCCCCAGCATTTT. It is translated as CASSFPRQGARQPQHF.

The rearrangement joins TRBV5-8 to TRBJ2-1; tentative D call: TRBD2 (7 bases). The CDR3 runs to 19 residues. CDR1 and CDR2 from the germline V gene are SGHTS and YDEGEE. V was clipped by 6 bases and J by 8 bases, with 33 bases between them. The CDR3 sequence is CASTSWGATSVTRDYEQFF. For the CDR3, the DNA is TGTGCCAGCACCTCTTGGGGGGCTACTAGCGTTACTAGGGACTATGAGCAGTTCTTC.

In the case of this clone: Other DNA sequences within the sample encode an identical CDR3. Written as DNA, the CDR3 is TGCGCCAGCAGCTTGAAGGGCGCGAGGAACACTGAAGCTTTCTTT. Translated, it gives CASSLKGARNTEAFF. The rearrangement joins TRBV5-1 to TRBJ1-1, with D uncertain. V lost 1 base and J 1 base, leaving 11 bases between the germline ends. The CDR3 length is 15 residues. Germline CDR1 is SGHRS and CDR2 is YFSETQ.

The chain couples TRBV2 to TRBJ1-2, with D unresolved. V was trimmed by 3 bases and J by 2 bases, leaving 10 bases between them. Germline V lookup: CDR1 SNHLY, CDR2 FYNNEI. The CDR3 sequence is 14 residues long. The CDR3 DNA reads TGTGCCAGCAGTGAGGGGATCTCCAACTATGGCTACACCTTC. It translates to CASSEGISNYGYTF.

V usage is TRBV7-2 and J usage is TRBJ2-2; D might be TRBD1 or TRBD2, each matching 5 bases. The CDR3 has 13 residues. V dropped 4 bases and J dropped 6 bases, with 9 bases sitting between them. Germline values: CDR1 SGHTA, CDR2 FQGNSA. The CDR3 nucleotides read TGTGCCAGCAGCTGGGGGTATCCCGGGGAGCTGTTTTTT. It codes for CASSWGYPGELFF.

The CDR3 loop is CASSLRLAGQSYEQYF. DNA for the CDR3: TGTGCCAGCAGCTTGAGGCTAGCGGGCCAGTCCTACGAGCAGTACTTC. The chain is built from TRBV5-6 and TRBJ2-7; 8 bases agree with TRBD2. V shed 1 base, J shed 1 base, and the junction held 7 bases outside the gene matches. Germline V gives CDR1 SGHDT, CDR2 YYEEEE. The CDR3 extends over 16 amino acids.

The chain couples TRBV27 to TRBJ2-1; weak D call: TRBD1 (6 bases). V was clipped by 2 bases and J by 6 bases, with 20 bases between them. The CDR3 is made up of 17 amino acids. CDR1 and CDR2 from the germline V gene are MNHEY and SMNVEV (reference sequence). CDR3 protein: CASSLATTGWPANEQFF. The CDR3 DNA reads as TGTGCCAGCAGTTTAGCCACTACAGGGTGGCCGGCCAATGAGCAGTTCTTC.

V gene TRBV10-2 combines with J gene TRBJ2-2, with D possibly matching TRBD2 (5 bases). The CDR3 contains 15 residues. V lost 2 bases to trimming and J lost 5 bases, with 12 bases between them. Germline CDR1 WSHSY, CDR2 SAAADI. The CDR3 DNA is TGCGCCAGCAGTGAGGCCCGGGGTGGGACCGGGGAGCTGTTTTTT. Protein product: CASSEARGGTGELFF.

In DNA, the CDR3 is TGTGCCAGCAGCGTAGTGGCGGAGAGCTCCTACGAGCAGTACTTC. Translation: CASSVVAESSYEQYF. The chain recombines TRBV9 with TRBJ2-7; the D is unclear. Germline lookup yields CDR1 SGDLS and CDR2 YYNGEE. V lost 0 bases and J 0 bases, leaving 10 bases between the germline ends. The length of the CDR3 is 15 residues.

This clone has just one count. V usage is TRBV4-2 and J usage is TRBJ1-4; maybe TRBD1 (5 bases). Deletions cut 0 bases from V and 5 bases from J, with 16 bases between. CDR1 is LGHNA and CDR2 is YNFKEQ in the germline V gene. The CDR3 has 17 residues. CDR3 nucleotides: TGTGCCAGCAGCCAAGAGGTCCGCGACAGCCTAAATGAAAAACTGTTTTTT. Protein sequence: CASSQEVRDSLNEKLFF.

This sequence joins TRBV19 and TRBJ1-5; a weak D match, TRBD1 (5 bases). Trimming took 8 bases from V and 0 from J, leaving 20 bases between them. The length of the CDR3 is 17 residues. Germline V gene lookup returns CDR1 LNHDA and CDR2 SQIVND (reference sequence). In DNA form, the CDR3 reads TGTGCCAGTCTTGGGCAGGGAGAGGGATATAGCAATCAGCCCCAGCATTTT. This codes for CASLGQGEGYSNQPQHF. Filled out from reference TRBV19 and TRBJ1-5, the complete variable domain reads DGGITQSPKYLFRKEGQNVTLSCEQNLNHDAMYWYRQDPGQGLRLIYYSQIVNDFQKGDIAEGYSVSREKKESFPLTVTSAQKNPTAFYLCASLGQGEGYSNQPQHFGDGTRLSIL.

V is TRBV5-1 and J is TRBJ2-7; either TRBD1 or TRBD2 may fit D (5 bases each). V dropped 4 bases and J dropped 5 bases, with 16 bases sitting between them. The CDR3 consists of 14 residues. From germline, CDR1 is SGHRS and CDR2 YFSETQ. The CDR3 bases are TGCGCCAGCAGCAACCGGGACCCTAGGGACGAGCAGTACTTC. It is translated as CASSNRDPRDEQYF.

The rearrangement joins TRBV7-2 to TRBJ1-1; unclear D gene. Trimming removed 0 bases from V and 1 base from J, with 6 bases in between. Germline assignment: CDR1 SGHTA and CDR2 FQGNSA. The CDR3 length is 14 residues. The CDR3 here is CASSLATRNTEAFF. CDR3 nucleotide sequence: TGTGCCAGCAGCTTAGCAACAAGGAACACTGAAGCTTTCTTT.

The chain links TRBV5-4 to TRBJ2-3, with TRBD2 identical over 7 bases. V was clipped by 4 bases and J by 0 bases; unmatched bases: 8. The CDR3 covers 16 residues. The germline gives CDR1 SGHNT, CDR2 YYREEE (reference sequence). CDR3 in DNA: TGTGCCAGCAGCCTCATGGGGGGGTCTAGCACAGATACGCAGTATTTT. This encodes CASSLMGGSSTDTQYF.

The sample holds one count of this clone. V and J are TRBV5-1 and TRBJ2-1, with unresolved D. Trimming took 0 bases from V and 0 from J, leaving 7 bases between them. Germline CDR1 and CDR2: SGHRS and YFSETQ. This CDR3 is built from 15 residues. The CDR3 bases are TGCGCCAGCAGCTTGGAACGGACCTCCTACAATGAGCAGTTCTTC. Amino acids: CASSLERTSYNEQFF.

The chain employs TRBV21-1 and TRBJ2-7; the table's D call, TRBD2, has no DNA check behind it. TRBV21-1 is classified as a pseudogene. The CDR3 loop spans 16 amino acids. CDR3: CASSSSLAGITYEQYF. In DNA form, the CDR3 reads TGTGCCAGCAGCTCCTCACTAGCGGGGATTACCTACGAGCAGTACTTC.

The chain combines TRBV19 with TRBJ2-3; D is ambiguous. V dropped 3 bases and J dropped 4 bases, with 8 bases sitting between them. CDR1 is LNHDA, CDR2 SQIVND, per germline (reference sequence). The CDR3 has 13 amino acids. The CDR3 loop is CASSIVGSDTQYF. The CDR3 nucleotides are TGTGCCAGTAGTATTGTAGGGTCAGATACGCAGTATTTT.

This rearrangement joins TRBV5-6 to TRBJ2-5; 11 bases are shared with TRBD2. The CDR3 extends over 15 amino acids. Looked up from germline, CDR1 is SGHDT and CDR2 is YYEEEE. The J segment lost 5 bases and the V segment lost 4 bases, leaving 7 bases of the junction unmatched. CDR3: CASSPLAGGFETQYF. As DNA, the CDR3 is TGTGCCAGCAGCCCGCTAGCGGGAGGTTTTGAGACCCAGTACTTC. The complete variable domain, with remaining parts taken from reference TRBV5-6 and TRBJ2-5, reads DAGVTQSPTHLIKTRGQQVTLRCSPKSGHDTVSWYQQALGQGPQFIFQYYEEEERQRGNFPDRFSGHQFPNYSSELNVNALLLGDSALYLCASSPLAGGFETQYFGPGTRLLVL.